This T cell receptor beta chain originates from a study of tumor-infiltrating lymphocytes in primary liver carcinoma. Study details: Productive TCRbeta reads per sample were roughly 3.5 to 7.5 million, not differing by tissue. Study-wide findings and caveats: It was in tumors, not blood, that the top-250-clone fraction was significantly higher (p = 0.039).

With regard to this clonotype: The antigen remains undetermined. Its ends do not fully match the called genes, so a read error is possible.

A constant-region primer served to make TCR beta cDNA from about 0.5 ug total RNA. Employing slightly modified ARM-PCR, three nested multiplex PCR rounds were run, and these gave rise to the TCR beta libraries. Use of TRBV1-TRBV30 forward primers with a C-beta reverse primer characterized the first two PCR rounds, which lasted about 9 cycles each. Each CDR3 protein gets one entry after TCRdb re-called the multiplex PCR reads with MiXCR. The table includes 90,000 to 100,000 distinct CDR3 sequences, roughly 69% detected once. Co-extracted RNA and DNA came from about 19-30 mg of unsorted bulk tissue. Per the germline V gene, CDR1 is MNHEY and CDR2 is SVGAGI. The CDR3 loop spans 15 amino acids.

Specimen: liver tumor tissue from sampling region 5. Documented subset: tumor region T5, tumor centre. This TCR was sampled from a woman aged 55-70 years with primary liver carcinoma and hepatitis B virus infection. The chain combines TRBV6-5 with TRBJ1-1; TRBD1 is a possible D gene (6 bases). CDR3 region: CPSSYGGALNTEAFF. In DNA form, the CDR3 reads TGCCCCAGCAGTTACGGGGGGGCGCTGAACACTGAAGCTTTCTTT.